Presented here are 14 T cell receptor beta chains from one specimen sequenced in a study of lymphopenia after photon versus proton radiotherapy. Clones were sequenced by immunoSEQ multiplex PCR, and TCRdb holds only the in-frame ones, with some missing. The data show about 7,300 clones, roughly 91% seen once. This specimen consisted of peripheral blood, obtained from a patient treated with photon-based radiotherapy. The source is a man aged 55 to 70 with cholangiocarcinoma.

The CDR3 loop is CASSYRPLHEVEKLFF. The CDR3 DNA follows: TGTGCCAGCAGTTACCGTCCTCTACACGAAGTCGAAAAACTGTTTTTT. The chain uses TRBV6-5 and TRBJ1-4; D is uncertain. Germline lookup yields CDR1 MNHEY and CDR2 SVGAGI. The V end was cut by 2 bases, the J end by 8 bases, with 18 bases between. The CDR3 has 16 residues.

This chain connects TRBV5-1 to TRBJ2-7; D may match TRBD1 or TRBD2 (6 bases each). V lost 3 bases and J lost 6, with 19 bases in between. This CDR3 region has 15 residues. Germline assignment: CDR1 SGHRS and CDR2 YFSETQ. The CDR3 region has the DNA TGCGCCAGCAGCTCGCTTGAGGGGGGAGGAACCGAGCAGTACTTC. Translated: CASSSLEGGGTEQYF.

CDR3 sequence (DNA): TGTGCCAGCAGCTCTACCGGGACGGGGGGGGACACCATATATTTT. The encoded protein is CASSSTGTGGDTIYF. The chain is built from TRBV7-9 and TRBJ1-3; weak D call: TRBD1 (5 bases). Per the germline V gene, CDR1 is SEHNR and CDR2 is FQNEAQ (reference sequence). The CDR3 spans 15 residues. Trimming left V 4 bases short and J 8 bases short, with 18 bases between.

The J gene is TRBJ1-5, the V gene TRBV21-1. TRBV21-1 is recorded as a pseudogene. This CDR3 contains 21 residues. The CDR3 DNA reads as TGTGCCAGCAGCAAACTTACTGGGAAAGACAGGAGGGGGACTAGCAATCAGCCCCAGCATTTT. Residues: CASSKLTGKDRRGTSNQPQHF.

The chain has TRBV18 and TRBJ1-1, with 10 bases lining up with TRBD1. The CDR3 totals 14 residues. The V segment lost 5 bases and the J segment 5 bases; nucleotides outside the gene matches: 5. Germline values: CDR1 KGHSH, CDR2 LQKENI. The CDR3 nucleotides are TGTGCCAGCTCAGCCGGGACAGGGGTAACTGAAGCTTTCTTT. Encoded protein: CASSAGTGVTEAFF.

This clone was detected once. DNA for the CDR3: TGCGCCAGCAGCCACCCGAGCAATCAGCCCCAGCATTTT. Amino acids: CASSHPSNQPQHF. The rearrangement links TRBV4-1 to TRBJ1-5; D remains unclear. V was shortened by 3 bases and J by 1 base, with 4 bases between the two germline ends. The CDR3 is 13 residues long. CDR1 and CDR2 (germline): MGHRA, YSYEKL.

Written as DNA, the CDR3 is TGTGCCAGCAGTGAAGCGCCCCAGGCAGGGCGCGAGCAGTACTTC. Protein product: CASSEAPQAGREQYF. V and J are TRBV2 and TRBJ2-7; tentatively, D is TRBD1 (5 bases). The CDR3 covers 15 residues. Per the germline V gene, CDR1 is SNHLY and CDR2 is FYNNEI. V was cut by 0 bases and J by 6 bases, with 15 bases left in between.

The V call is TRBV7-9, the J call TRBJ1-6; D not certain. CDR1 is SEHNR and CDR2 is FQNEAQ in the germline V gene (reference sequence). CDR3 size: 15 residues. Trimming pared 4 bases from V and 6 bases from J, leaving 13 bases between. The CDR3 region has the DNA TGTGCCAGCAGCTCATCCTCCGGGAGTAATTCACCCCTCCACTTT. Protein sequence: CASSSSSGSNSPLHF.

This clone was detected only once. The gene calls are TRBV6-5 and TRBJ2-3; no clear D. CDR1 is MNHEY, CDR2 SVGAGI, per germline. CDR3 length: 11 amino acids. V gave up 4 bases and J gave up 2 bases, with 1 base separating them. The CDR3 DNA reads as TGTGCCAGCAGTTCCACAGATACGCAGTATTTT. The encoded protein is CASSSTDTQYF.

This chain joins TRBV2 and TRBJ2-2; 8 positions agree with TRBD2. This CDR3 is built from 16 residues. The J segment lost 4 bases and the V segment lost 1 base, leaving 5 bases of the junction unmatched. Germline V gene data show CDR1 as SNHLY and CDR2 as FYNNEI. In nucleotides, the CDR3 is TGTGCCAGCAGTGAAGAGAGCGGGAGAAGCACCGGGGAGCTGTTTTTT. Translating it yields CASSEESGRSTGELFF. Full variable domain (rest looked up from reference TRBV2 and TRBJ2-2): EPEVTQTPSHQVTQMGQEVILRCVPISNHLYFYWYRQILGQKVEFLVSFYNNEISEKSEIFDDQFSVERPDGSNFTLKIRSTKLEDSAMYFCASSEESGRSTGELFFGEGSRLTVL.

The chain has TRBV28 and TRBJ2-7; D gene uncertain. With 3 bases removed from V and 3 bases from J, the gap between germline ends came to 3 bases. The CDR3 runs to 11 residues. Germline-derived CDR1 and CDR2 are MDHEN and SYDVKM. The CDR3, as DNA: TGTGCCAGCAGTTTGGACTACGAGCAGTACTTC. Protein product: CASSLDYEQYF.

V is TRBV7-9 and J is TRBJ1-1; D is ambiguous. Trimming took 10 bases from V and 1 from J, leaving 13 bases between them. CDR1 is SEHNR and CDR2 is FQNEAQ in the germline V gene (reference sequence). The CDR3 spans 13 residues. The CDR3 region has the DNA TGTGCCACCTCCTTTAACAGGAACACTGAAGCTTTCTTT. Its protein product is CATSFNRNTEAFF.

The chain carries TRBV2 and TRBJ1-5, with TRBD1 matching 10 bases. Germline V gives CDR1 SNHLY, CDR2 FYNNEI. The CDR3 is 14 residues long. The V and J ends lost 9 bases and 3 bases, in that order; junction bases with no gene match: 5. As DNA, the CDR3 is TGTGCCAGTAGGGACAGGGGTTTCAATCAGCCCCAGCATTTT. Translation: CASRDRGFNQPQHF.

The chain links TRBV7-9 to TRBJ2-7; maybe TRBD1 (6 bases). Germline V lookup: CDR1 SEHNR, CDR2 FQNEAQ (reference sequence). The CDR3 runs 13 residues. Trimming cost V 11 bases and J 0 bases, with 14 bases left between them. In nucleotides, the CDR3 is TGTGCCGTGGGACACCCGAACTCCTACGAGCAGTACTTC. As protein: CAVGHPNSYEQYF.